This entry features one T cell receptor (beta chain) sequence. Its antigen remains unknown. Each donor supplied roughly 9.2 milliliters of peripheral blood. With each sample, at least 5 micrograms of total RNA were extracted. The V segment lost 2 bases and the J segment 3 bases; nucleotides outside the gene matches: 5. The CDR3 is 15 residues long. Germline V gene lookup returns CDR1 DFQATT and CDR2 SNEGSKA (reference sequence). The sample comes from a study of blood T cells in healthy people across ages. General study findings and limits: There were more naive CD4+ cells and higher diversity in long-lived donors than in aged donors.

A second PCR, run for about 7 to 11 cycles, used a sample-barcoded 5' primer plus a J-beta primer mix. A 12-random-nucleotide template-switch adaptor tagged each cDNA molecule. TCRdb re-analysed the 5' RACE reads in MiXCR, keeping a single row per CDR3 protein. The data show approximately 770,000 distinct CDR3 sequences, with roughly 64% seen just once and approximately 21% held by the top ten. The specimen was blood. This TCR was sampled from a man between 25 and 39 years old in good health. This chain joins TRBV20-1 and TRBJ2-1; TRBD2 aligns across 9 bases. CDR3 DNA: TGCAGTGCTAGACCAGCTAGCGGGGTCTACAATGAGCAGTTCTTC. It specifies CSARPASGVYNEQFF.